This T cell receptor beta chain was sequenced during a study of blood T cell repertoires in COVID-19. CDR3 length: 15 residues. Per the germline V gene, CDR1 is LNHDA and CDR2 is SQIVND (reference sequence). V shed 4 bases and J 5 bases; nucleotides not matched to a gene: 6. Profiled with immunoSEQ multiplex PCR; TCRdb holds only in-frame clones, not every one. There are some 250,000 clones in the sample; 75% to 90% occur only once, and more than 2.5% lies in the top ten. This receptor was obtained from a woman in her twenties or thirties who had recovered from COVID-19. J is TRBJ2-3 and V is TRBV19, with 10 bases identical to TRBD2. The sequenced sample consisted of peripheral blood. In DNA form, the CDR3 reads TGTGCCAGTAGTAGAATAGCGGGGGGAATAGATACGCAGTATTTT. This codes for CASSRIAGGIDTQYF.